This TCR beta chain was obtained from a study of identical twins. Study-wide results and limits: The models systematically underestimated how much out-of-frame TCR alpha was shared in monozygotic twins. Within cord blood, abundant beta clonotypes carried fewer insertions, but memory repertoires showed no such trend.

TCRdb processed the 5' RACE reads anew with MiXCR; each CDR3 protein has one entry. The repertoire holds more than 400,000 distinct CDR3 sequences, roughly 15% seen once, with around 0.4% in the top ten. Per germline, CDR1 SGHRS and CDR2 YFSETQ. The CDR3 sequence is 15 residues long. V gave up 0 bases and J gave up 1 base; unmatched junction bases: 3. Healthy Caucasians were all of the donors. This clonotype appeared a few times. What it binds is unknown. A further study also used this sample, focusing on yellow fever vaccine responses in identical twins. That study reports: Twins reportedly showed a vaccine T cell response that seemed partly convergent and partly personalized.

J is TRBJ1-1 and V is TRBV5-1, with 7 nucleotides matching TRBD1. Sequencing input: CD4+ T cells sorted from blood. This receptor was obtained from a woman between 18 and 29 years old in good health. CDR3 nucleotide sequence: TGCGCCAGCAGCTTGGGCGACAGGGCGAACACTGAAGCTTTCTTT. As protein: CASSLGDRANTEAFF.